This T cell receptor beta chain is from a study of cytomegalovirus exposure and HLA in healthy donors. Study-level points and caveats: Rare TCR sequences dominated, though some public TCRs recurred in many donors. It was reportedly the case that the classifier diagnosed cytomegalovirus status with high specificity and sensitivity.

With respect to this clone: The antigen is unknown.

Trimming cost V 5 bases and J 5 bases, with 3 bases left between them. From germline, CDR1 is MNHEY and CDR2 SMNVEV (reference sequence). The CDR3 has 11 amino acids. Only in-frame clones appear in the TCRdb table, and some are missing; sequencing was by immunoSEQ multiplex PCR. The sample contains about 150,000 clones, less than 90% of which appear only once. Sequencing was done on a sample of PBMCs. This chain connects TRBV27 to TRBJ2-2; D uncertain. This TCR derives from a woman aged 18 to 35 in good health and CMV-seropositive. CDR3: CASSTTGELFF. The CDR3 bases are TGTGCCAGCAGTACAACCGGGGAGCTGTTTTTT.